A selection of T cell receptor beta chains follows, all from one sample in a study of cytomegalovirus exposure and HLA in healthy donors. Assay: immunoSEQ multiplex PCR; the TCRdb copy retains only in-frame clones and omits some. Here the sample spans fewer than 110,000 clones, around three quarters being singletons. Material for sequencing was PBMCs. These receptors were taken from a woman between 18 and 29 years old in good health and CMV-seropositive. Both conserved end residues are part of each CDR3. D genes are given only for firm matches. Only some rows state a clone size, as once, few, many or a class for expanded clones.

once TRBJ2-2 TRBV4-1 TRBD1 TGCGCCAGCAGCCAAGTAATAACAGGGGCGGACACCGGGGAGCTGTTTTTT CASSQVITGADTGELFF
- TRBJ2-1 TRBV5-4 - TGTGCCAGCAGCATACCCGACAGGTTTGATGAGCAGTTCTTC CASSIPDRFDEQFF
- TRBJ2-1 TRBV7-8 TRBD2 TGTGCCAGCAGACAAACTAGCGGGGGCCACAATGAGCAGTTCTTC CASRQTSGGHNEQFF
- TRBJ2-5 TRBV7-2 - TGTGCCAGCAGCTTATTGGGCAGGGCTCGACAAGAGACCCAGTACTTC CASSLLGRARQETQYF
- TRBJ2-5 TRBV7-2 - TGTGCCAGCAGCTTAGGGGCGGAGACCCAGTACTTC CASSLGAETQYF
- TRBJ2-3 TRBV5-1 TRBD2 TGCGCCAGCACGGCTAGCGGGGATGTGGGGGATACGCAGTATTTT CASTASGDVGDTQYF
- TRBJ2-1 TRBV29-1 TRBD2 TGCAGCGTCGCTCCTCCGCCGGGACTAGCGGGAGGAATCCCGTTATACAATGAGCAGTTCTTC CSVAPPPGLAGGIPLYNEQFF
- TRBJ1-4 TRBV6-6 - TGTGCCAGCAGTAGGGAGTTTGCGGCAACTAATGAAAAACTGTTTTTT CASSREFAATNEKLFF
- TRBJ1-4 TRBV11-2 TRBD1 TGTGCCAGCAGCCTCAGGGACAGTCGGATTGAAAAACTGTTTTTT CASSLRDSRIEKLFF
- TRBJ2-2 TRBV7-2 TRBD1 TGTGCCAGCAGCTCCCACCTGGACAGGGGGCTGAACACCGGGGAGCTGTTTTTT CASSSHLDRGLNTGELFF
- TRBJ1-1 TRBV25-1 TRBD1 TGTGCCAGCAGGGAGACAGGGGTAATTTTGAACACTGAAGCTTTCTTT CASRETGVILNTEAFF
- TRBJ1-5 TRBV19 - TGTGCCAGTAGTATAGGGAGGAACCCCCAGCATTTT CASSIGRNPQHF
- TRBJ2-2 TRBV5-1 TRBD2 TGCGCCAGCAGCTTGAGACTAGCGGGAGAGGGGGCCGGGGAGCTGTTTTTT CASSLRLAGEGAGELFF
once TRBJ2-1 TRBV5-1 TRBD2 TGCGCCAGCAGCTATGCGGGACTAGCGAACAATGAGCAGTTCTTC CASSYAGLANNEQFF
- TRBJ2-2 TRBV7-9 TRBD1 TGTGCCAGCAGCTCACACAGGGGGCCCGGGGAGCTGTTTTTT CASSSHRGPGELFF
- TRBJ2-7 TRBV10-2 - TGCGCCAGCAGTGAGTCGAGCACCGTGAGCTACGAGCAGTACTTC CASSESSTVSYEQYF
- TRBJ2-4 TRBV28 - TGTGCCAGCAGTTTATTAGAAAACATTCAGTACTTC CASSLLENIQYF
- TRBJ2-7 TRBV6-5 - TGTGCCAGCAGTTACTCGGCGGCAGGGAAAGGGTACGAGCAGTACTTC CASSYSAAGKGYEQYF
once TRBJ2-7 TRBV27 TRBD2 TGTGCCAGCAGTTTGGGCGGGAGATCCTACGAGCAGTACTTC CASSLGGRSYEQYF
- TRBJ2-2 TRBV11-3 - TGTGCCAGCAGGAGAACAGGGAACACCGGGGAGCTGTTTTTT CASRRTGNTGELFF
- TRBJ2-1 TRBV13 - TGTGCCAGCAGCCCCCAACCCGGGGACTGGGAAGGCTATGAGCAGTTCTTC CASSPQPGDWEGYEQFF
- TRBJ1-5 TRBV30 - TGTGCCTGGAGTGGAGGGGGTTCCAATCAGCCCCAGCATTTT CAWSGGGSNQPQHF
- TRBJ2-3 TRBV18 TRBD1 TGTGCCAGCTCACCACGGGGACAGGGAAATACGCAGTATTTT CASSPRGQGNTQYF
- TRBJ1-2 TRBV18 TRBD1 TGTGCCAGCTCACCACAGGGGGCGCATAACTATGGCTACACCTTC CASSPQGAHNYGYTF
- TRBJ2-3 TRBV7-3 TRBD1 TGTGCCAGCAGCCCGGGGACAGTGGATACGCAGTATTTT CASSPGTVDTQYF
- TRBJ1-2 TRBV7-2 - TGTGCCAGCAGCCAGTCCCGGGACACGGTATCTGGCTACACCTTC CASSQSRDTVSGYTF
- TRBJ2-2 TRBV15 TRBD2 TGTGCCACCAATAGCGGGGGGGCTCACGGGGAGCTGTTTTTT CATNSGGAHGELFF
- TRBJ1-1 TRBV19 TRBD1 TGTGCCGCCGGCCCAAAGGGGGCTAACACTGAAGCTTTCTTT CAAGPKGANTEAFF
once TRBJ1-4 TRBV6-1 TRBD1 TGTGCCAGCAGTGAAGAGGACAGGGTCCGTGAAAAACTGTTTTTT CASSEEDRVREKLFF
- TRBJ1-5 TRBV29-1 - TGCAGCGTAGCAATGTCGAGCAATCAGCCCCAGCATTTT CSVAMSSNQPQHF
- TRBJ2-1 TRBV4-1 - TGCGCCAGCAGCCAAGTGCCTGGCGGGACCCAACGAAATGAGCAGTTCTTC CASSQVPGGTQRNEQFF
- TRBJ1-1 TRBV5-1 - TGCGCCAGCAGCTTGGGACAGATGAACACTGAAGCTTTCTTT CASSLGQMNTEAFF
- TRBJ2-1 TRBV4-3 TRBD2 TGCGCCAGCAGCCAAGAGATCGGGAGAATAGCGGGCCTCTACAATGAGCAGTTCTTC CASSQEIGRIAGLYNEQFF
once TRBJ1-2 TRBV13 - TGTGCCAGCAGGACGGGTGGGTATGGCTACACCTTC CASRTGGYGYTF
- TRBJ1-1 TRBV6-1 TRBD1 TGTGCCAGCAGTGCCCCCGGGACAGGGGGCTGGAACACTGAAGCTTTCTTT CASSAPGTGGWNTEAFF
- TRBJ1-6 TRBV5-6 TRBD1 TGTGCCAGCAGCTTCAATCGCGGTGGACAGGGCCTCTCACCCCTCCACTTT CASSFNRGGQGLSPLHF
- TRBJ2-4 TRBV6-1 TRBD2 TGTGCCAGCACCCAGACTAGCGGGAAAAACATTCAGTACTTC CASTQTSGKNIQYF
- TRBJ2-5 TRBV7-8 - TGTGCCAGCAGCTTGGAGGGACAGCCACAAGAGACCCAGTACTTC CASSLEGQPQETQYF
- TRBJ2-5 TRBV18 TRBD2 TGTGCCAGCTCACCCCGTCCTGGGGGGAGGGAAGAGACCCAGTACTTC CASSPRPGGREETQYF
- TRBJ1-5 TRBV27 - TGTGCCAGCAGTTTTCTATTCGGGGACAATCAGCCCCAGCATTTT CASSFLFGDNQPQHF
- TRBJ2-1 TRBV4-1 - TGCGCCAGCAGTCCAGGGGGGAGCGAATACAATGAGCAGTTCTTC CASSPGGSEYNEQFF
- TRBJ1-2 TRBV2 - TGTGCCAGCAGTGATTCAGGAGGCTACCCCTTC CASSDSGGYPF
- TRBJ1-6 TRBV12-5 TRBD1 TGTGCTAGTCGGACAGGGGCCAGCTCCTATAATTCACCCCTCCACTTT CASRTGASSYNSPLHF
- TRBJ2-7 TRBV15 - TGTGCCACCAGCAGAGATGGCAGGGTGTTAGGCGAGCAGTACTTC CATSRDGRVLGEQYF
- TRBJ2-3 TRBV5-1 - TGCGCCAGCAGCTGGGGGACTGCGATAGATACGCAGTATTTT CASSWGTAIDTQYF